This T cell receptor beta chain came from a study of blood T cell repertoires in COVID-19. As for the study in general: There were acute and convalescent COVID-19 samples, and they came from the United States, Italy and Spain. T cells, B-cell-depleted T cells, or PBMCs provided the cDNA or gDNA that served as material.

This clone was seen a handful of times. Source study methods: Amplification from reference gene primers served as the basis for estimated nucleated cell counts. Method: immunoSEQ multiplex PCR; TCRdb's copy keeps in-frame clones and lacks some. V, J and clone size reflect that table, while D and trimming were determined from the DNA. Of about 89,000 clones listed, 87% were seen once; the top ten hold around 14%. This CDR3 comprises 14 residues. Trimming removed 4 bases from V and 4 bases from J; junction bases left unmatched: 6. Per germline, CDR1 SGHRS and CDR2 YFSETQ. This chain links TRBV5-1 with TRBJ1-2, with 8 nucleotides matching TRBD1. The sample was peripheral blood. The source is a male donor with acute or convalescent COVID-19. The CDR3 loop is CASSADREIYGYTF. CDR3 nucleotides: TGCGCCAGCAGCGCGGACAGGGAAATCTATGGCTACACCTTC.